The 10 T cell receptor beta chains presented below share a single source sample, sequenced in a study of blood T cell repertoires in COVID-19. Libraries were prepared by immunoSEQ multiplex PCR; TCRdb keeps only in-frame clonotypes and omits some of them. Of 100,000 or so clones listed, approximately 86% are singletons. Material: peripheral blood. The receptors stem from a man aged 55-75 years with acute or convalescent COVID-19.

The chain uses TRBV7-3 and TRBJ1-1; D is uncertain. Trimming shortened V by 3 bases and J by 1 base, and 6 bases separated the two germline ends. The CDR3 is 13 amino acids. Germline loops: CDR1 SGHTA, CDR2 FQGTGA. The CDR3 bases are TGTGCCAGCAGCTTCTACGGGAACACTGAAGCTTTCTTT. It encodes CASSFYGNTEAFF.

This chain connects TRBV24-1 to TRBJ2-3; 7 bases fit TRBD2. With V trimmed by 3 bases and J by 2 bases, 4 bases remained unmatched. The CDR3 length is 15 residues. The germline CDR1 and CDR2 sequences are KGHDR and SFDVKD. DNA for the CDR3: TGTGCCACCAGTGATACGGGGGGAGCCACAGATACGCAGTATTTT. Protein sequence: CATSDTGGATDTQYF.

V and J are TRBV5-1 and TRBJ1-3, with D maybe TRBD1 (5 bases). V was clipped by 4 bases and J by 2 bases, with 16 bases between them. Germline assignment: CDR1 SGHRS and CDR2 YFSETQ. The CDR3 has 16 residues. The CDR3: CASSLSPQGAGNTIYF. The DNA for the CDR3 is TGCGCCAGCAGCCTATCCCCTCAGGGTGCTGGAAACACCATATATTTT.

V is TRBV7-9 and J is TRBJ2-5; 9 bases are a match to TRBD2. The V gene's germline CDR1 is SEHNR and CDR2 FQNEAQ (reference sequence). V was pared by 2 bases and J by 0 bases, with 4 bases of the junction left unmatched. The CDR3 sequence is 16 residues long. The DNA of the CDR3 is TGTGCCAGCAGCTTATCCCTAGCGGGGCACCAAGAGACCCAGTACTTC. Protein sequence: CASSLSLAGHQETQYF.

This chain uses TRBV25-1 with TRBJ2-1; TRBD1 agrees at 10 bases. CDR3 length equals 14 residues. Germline CDR1 reads MGHDK; CDR2 reads SYGVNS. The V and J ends lost 11 bases and 5 bases, in that order; junction bases with no gene match: 9. The CDR3 region is CAANRQGADNEQFF. The CDR3 DNA reads TGTGCCGCCAACCGACAGGGGGCGGACAATGAGCAGTTCTTC. The full variable domain, with the rest looked up from reference TRBV25-1 and TRBJ2-1, is EADIYQTPRYLVIGTGKKITLECSQTMGHDKMYWYQQDPGMELHLIHYSYGVNSTEKGDLSSESTVSRIRTEHFPLTLESARPSHTSQYLCAANRQGADNEQFFGPGTRLTVL.

The chain joins TRBV6-5 to TRBJ2-1, with no clear D. This CDR3 is 12 amino acids long. Germline CDR1 reads MNHEY; CDR2 reads SVGAGI. Trimming shortened V by 2 bases and J by 6 bases, and 5 bases separated the two germline ends. The CDR3 DNA reads as TGTGCCAGCAGTTACGTCTCCAATGAGCAGTTCTTC. Amino acids: CASSYVSNEQFF.

This chain joins TRBV5-1 and TRBJ2-1, with 11 bases identical to TRBD2. This CDR3 has 16 amino acids. CDR1 is SGHRS and CDR2 is YFSETQ in the germline V gene. After removal of 3 bases from V and 4 bases from J, the junction contained 6 bases not matched to a gene. As DNA, the CDR3 is TGCGCCAGCAGCTCGGCCGGGACTAGCGGTTACAATGAGCAGTTCTTC. Translated: CASSSAGTSGYNEQFF.

This chain links TRBV27 with TRBJ1-2, with TRBD1 as a possible D gene (5 bases). Germline V gives CDR1 MNHEY, CDR2 SMNVEV (reference sequence). The CDR3 runs 13 residues. With 6 bases removed from V and 7 bases from J, the gap between germline ends came to 15 bases. This CDR3 reads CASSLTVGFGYTF. CDR3 bases: TGTGCCAGCAGCCTGACAGTGGGGTTTGGCTACACCTTC.

This sequence joins TRBV6-1 and TRBJ1-1, with a possible D match to TRBD1 (5 bases). CDR3 length: 13 residues. The germline V gene encodes CDR1 MNHNS and CDR2 SASEGT. The germline V and J ends were trimmed by 7 bases and 1 base, with 10 bases remaining between them. The CDR3 bases are TGTGCCAGCAACTGGACACCGAACACTGAAGCTTTCTTT. Residues: CASNWTPNTEAFF.

The V and J genes are TRBV7-8 and TRBJ2-7; 8 bases fit TRBD2. Trimming took 4 bases from V and 3 from J; bases not matched to a gene: 11. The CDR3 length is 16 residues. Germline CDR1 and CDR2: SGHVS and FQNEAQ. CDR3 sequence: CASSSRLAGKSYEQYF. In DNA, the CDR3 is TGTGCCAGCAGCTCCCGGCTAGCGGGCAAAAGCTACGAGCAGTACTTC.